This TCR beta chain was recorded in a study of blood T cell repertoires in COVID-19. Study in general: Nucleic acid was either cDNA or gDNA, and it came from T cells, B-cell-depleted T cells, or PBMCs.

Authors' processing steps: Amplification of reference gene primers provided the estimated nucleated cell counts. Method: immunoSEQ multiplex PCR; TCRdb's copy keeps in-frame clones and lacks some. The V and J calls and clone size are taken from that table; D and trimming were inferred from the DNA. Of under 75,000 clones in the sample, just over 85% were seen once. Germline CDR1 SGHRS, CDR2 YFSETQ. With 3 bases removed from V and 1 base from J, the gap between germline ends came to 9 bases. There are 14 residues in the CDR3. The genes are TRBV5-1 and TRBJ2-3; D perhaps matches TRBD2 (6 bases). The receptor's source is a woman of 80 years or more with active COVID-19. The specimen was peripheral blood. This CDR3 is CASSSPGGTDTQYF. For the CDR3, the DNA is TGCGCCAGCAGCTCCCCGGGGGGCACAGATACGCAGTATTTT.